This T cell receptor (beta chain) was profiled in a study of cytotoxic CD8 clonotypes in ibrutinib-treated CLL. The CDR3 has 16 residues. TCRdb's copy holds only in-frame clones and misses some; the assay was immunoSEQ multiplex PCR. The data contain over 200,000 clones, approximately 79% of them singletons. The chain links TRBV12-1 to TRBJ1-2. TRBV12-1 is marked as a pseudogene. The material sequenced was PBMCs, taken after 12 months of ibrutinib treatment. The sequence derives from a human donor with chronic lymphocytic leukemia. CDR3 region: CASSFPTEGIKDGYTF. CDR3 coding DNA: TGTGCCAGCAGCTTTCCAACGGAGGGGATAAAGGATGGCTACACCTTC.